The 17 T cell receptor beta chains presented below share a single source sample, sequenced in a study of CD8+CD57+ T cells in acquired aplastic anemia. Individuals selected for sequencing had exhibited CD8+CD57+ cell expansion on flow cytometry. Genomic DNA served as template for TCR beta VDJ and CDR3 profiling. TCRdb itself ran the reads through MiXCR, one entry per CDR3 protein. The sample holds hundreds of thousands of distinct CDR3 sequences, around 33% seen once. Sequencing input: sorted CD4+, CD8+, or CD8+CD57+ T cells (not recorded which) from PBMCs. These receptors all come from a human donor with aplastic anemia.

The V gene is TRBV25-1, the J gene TRBJ2-3, with TRBD1 matching over 9 bases. The J segment lost 2 bases and the V segment lost 6 bases, leaving 12 bases of the junction unmatched. CDR3 length: 17 amino acids. Germline CDR1 MGHDK, CDR2 SYGVNS. CDR3 DNA: TGTGCCAGCAGCTTGTTTTTCCGGACAGGGGACACAGATACGCAGTATTTT. This translates into CASSLFFRTGDTDTQYF.

This clonotype was counted at least ten times. The V and J genes are TRBV5-1 and TRBJ1-5; possibly TRBD1 for D (5 bases). With 0 bases removed from V and 9 bases from J, the gap between germline ends came to 10 bases. Per the germline V gene, CDR1 is SGHRS and CDR2 is YFSETQ. The CDR3 contains 13 residues. CDR3 in DNA: TGCGCCAGCAGCTTGGGGGACGCGGGGCCCCAGCATTTT. It is translated as CASSLGDAGPQHF.

This clonotype occurred many times. The V and J genes are TRBV20-1 and TRBJ2-7; D not certain. This CDR3 is built from 14 residues. V gave up 6 bases and J gave up 6 bases, with 21 bases separating them. Germline assignment: CDR1 DFQATT and CDR2 SNEGSKA (reference sequence). Here the CDR3 DNA reads TGCAGTGCATTTCCAAGATCGTTCCCTCTCGAGCAGTACTTC. As protein: CSAFPRSFPLEQYF.

This clonotype was found many times. This chain links TRBV15 with TRBJ1-1; TRBD1 matches at 8 bases. CDR3 length: 15 amino acids. The germline gives CDR1 LNHNV, CDR2 YYDKDF (reference sequence). V shed 2 bases, J shed 4 bases, and the junction held 6 bases outside the gene matches. CDR3 loop: CATSRTLRGPTEAFF. The CDR3 DNA reads as TGTGCCACCAGCAGAACCCTCAGGGGGCCCACTGAAGCTTTCTTT.

V and J are TRBV25-1 and TRBJ2-7, with 8 bases that match TRBD1. Germline-derived CDR1 and CDR2 are MGHDK and SYGVNS. This CDR3 is built from 16 residues. Trimming at V came to 4 bases and at J to 4 bases, leaving 12 bases not matched to a gene. As DNA, the CDR3 is TGTGCCAGCAGTGCTGGTGACAGGGGAAGAGGATACGAGCAGTACTTC. Protein: CASSAGDRGRGYEQYF.

This clonotype was counted at least ten times. DNA of the CDR3: TGTGCCAGCAGTGCCCAGACAGTTCACACTGGAAACACCATATATTTT. It encodes CASSAQTVHTGNTIYF. The genes are TRBV25-1 and TRBJ1-3; a possible D gene is TRBD1 (5 bases). Germline V CDR1 and CDR2: MGHDK, SYGVNS. The V gene lost 4 bases and the J gene lost 2 bases, with 15 bases spanning the gap. CDR3 length: 16 amino acids.

The J gene is TRBJ1-5, the V gene TRBV12-5, with a weak D call TRBD1 (5 bases). V shed 0 bases and J shed 5 bases, with 17 bases lying between them. In germline, CDR1 is LGHNT, CDR2 FRNRAP. There are 17 residues in the CDR3. As DNA, the CDR3 is TGTGCTAGTGGTTTGGTATCGAGGCGGCAGGGATATCAGCCCCAGCATTTT. It translates to CASGLVSRRQGYQPQHF.

The gene calls are TRBV2 and TRBJ1-2; a possible D gene is TRBD1 (6 bases). From germline, CDR1 is SNHLY and CDR2 FYNNEI. The CDR3 is made up of 13 amino acids. V shed 0 bases and J shed 11 bases, with 13 bases lying between them. The DNA for the CDR3 is TGTGCCAGCAGTGAAGCATCAAACAGGGAGTACACCTTC. It codes for CASSEASNREYTF.

J is TRBJ1-6 and V is TRBV9; a possible D gene is TRBD1 (5 bases). There are 14 residues in the CDR3. Trimming stripped 2 bases from V and 7 bases from J, with 10 bases between. Germline CDR1 is SGDLS and CDR2 is YYNGEE. Here the CDR3 DNA reads TGTGCCAGCAGCGTTCGAGGGGAAAATTCACCCCTCCACTTT. Its translation is CASSVRGENSPLHF.

Worth noting for this clonotype: The CDR3 carries no conserved terminal phenylalanine or tryptophan, so it likely arises from a read error. No DNA is shown, since the ends of the CDR3 on it are uncertain; the CDR3 is the one TCRdb lists. The chain carries TRBV9 and TRBJ2-6. The length of the CDR3 is 8 amino acids, counting both ends. Germline loops: CDR1 SGDLS, CDR2 YYNGEE. CDR3 in amino acids: CASSPRMS.

This clonotype was recorded many times. The CDR3 region is CASSLGHGRTEQYF. In nucleotides, the CDR3 is TGTGCCAGCAGCTTAGGACACGGGAGGACCGAGCAGTACTTC. The chain has TRBV7-6 and TRBJ2-7; the match to TRBD2 covers 7 bases. From germline, CDR1 is SGHVS and CDR2 FNYEAQ. The CDR3 contains 14 residues. Losses at the gene ends were 1 base for V and 6 bases for J; bases not matched to a gene: 6.

This clonotype was recorded at least ten times. The genes are TRBV7-9 and TRBJ2-7; 11 positions agree with TRBD2. The length of the CDR3 is 15 residues. Looked up from germline, CDR1 is SEHNR and CDR2 is FQNEAQ (reference sequence). J gave up 3 bases and V 5 bases, and 6 bases lay outside the gene matches. In nucleotides, the CDR3 is TGTGCCAGCAGCGCCTCCGGGACTAGCGGCTACGAGCAGTACTTC. It translates to CASSASGTSGYEQYF.

Concerning this clonotype: It may be a read error: a sequence one base away is much more abundant. The chain couples TRBV5-5 to TRBJ2-7, with 8 bases lining up with TRBD1. There are 15 residues in the CDR3. Germline V gene lookup returns CDR1 SGHKS and CDR2 YYEKEE (reference sequence). Here the CDR3 reads CASGLVGTGAVEQYF. The DNA for the CDR3 is TGTGCCAGCGGCTTGGTGGGGACAGGTGCTGTCGAGCAGTACTTC.

This rearrangement joins TRBV5-1 to TRBJ2-7, with D perhaps being TRBD1 or TRBD2 (5 bases each). CDR3 length: 16 amino acids. Germline values: CDR1 SGHRS, CDR2 YFSETQ. Trimming removed 0 bases from V and 1 base from J, with 14 bases in between. CDR3 nucleotides: TGCGCCAGCAGCTTGGCCATTTCAGGGAGTTCCTACGAGCAGTACTTC. Translating gives CASSLAISGSSYEQYF.

The chain employs TRBV6-1 and TRBJ1-6; 10 positions agree with TRBD1. The ends lost 5 bases at V and 9 bases at J; junction bases unmatched: 13. Germline values: CDR1 MNHNS, CDR2 SASEGT. This CDR3 spans 17 amino acids. DNA for the CDR3: TGTGCCAGCAGTCAACGTCCTCCGGGACAGGGGAGTTCACCCCTCCACTTT. Translation gives CASSQRPPGQGSSPLHF.

This clonotype occurred a few times. The rearrangement links TRBV11-2 to TRBJ1-1; D is unresolved. CDR3 length: 15 amino acids. Trimming stripped 1 base from V and 1 base from J, with 10 bases between. The germline V gene encodes CDR1 SGHAT and CDR2 FQNNGV. This chain's CDR3 is CASSLVGVGNTEAFF. The CDR3 coding sequence is TGTGCCAGCAGCTTAGTCGGGGTTGGGAACACTGAAGCTTTCTTT.

This clonotype was seen only a few times. V usage is TRBV5-1 and J usage is TRBJ2-3, with a tentative D call TRBD1 (5 bases). The CDR3 covers 15 residues. The ends were cut back, 6 bases at V and 0 bases at J, with 14 bases in the middle. The germline V gene has CDR1 SGHRS and CDR2 YFSETQ. CDR3 sequence: CASTKLGHSTDTQYF. CDR3 sequence (DNA): TGCGCCAGCACAAAGTTAGGACATAGCACAGATACGCAGTATTTT.